These 25 T cell receptor beta chains came from one sample sequenced in a study of early T cells in non-severe SARS-CoV-2 infection (dated by TCRdb to about 2021). Library preparation was by 5' RACE. Reads for this sample came from a NextSeq 500. In-frame beta chains were kept once TCRdb had trimmed the public reads at Q25 with fastp and called clones with MiXCR. Each entry is one CDR3 protein sequence, shown with its most common DNA and genes. The sample table contains tens of thousands of distinct CDR3 sequences; only one count was recorded for around 4.2% of them. Together, the top ten hold roughly 8% of the sample. Sequences were obtained from whole blood. The receptors were gathered from an adult who was a healthcare worker with PCR-confirmed SARS-CoV-2 infection or an uninfected control (not recorded which).

This clonotype has ten or more counts. V and J are TRBV7-9 and TRBJ1-1; D remains unclear. CDR1 is SEHNR, CDR2 FQNEAQ, per germline (reference sequence). The CDR3 is 12 residues long. V was pared by 2 bases and J by 10 bases, with 11 bases between. The CDR3 DNA sequence: TGTGCCAGCAGCTTAAGAACACCTCGAGCTTTCTTT. It specifies CASSLRTPRAFF.

This clonotype came up a few times. The rearrangement links TRBV30 to TRBJ2-3, with TRBD2 identical over 7 bases. The CDR3 is 14 amino acids. V shed 2 bases, J shed 2 bases, and the junction held 4 bases outside the gene matches. CDR1 is GTSNPN, CDR2 SVGIG, per germline (reference sequence). The DNA of the CDR3 is TGTGCCTGGAGTCTAGCGGCGGCCACAGATACGCAGTATTTT. This sequence encodes CAWSLAAATDTQYF.

About this clonotype: It may be a read error: a sequence one base away is much more abundant. The chain links TRBV2 to TRBJ1-1; tentative D call: TRBD1 (5 bases). Germline V CDR1 and CDR2: SNHLY, FYNNEI. This CDR3 has 12 amino acids. This chain's CDR3 is CAGRVPNTEAFF. The CDR3 DNA reads TGTGCCGGCAGGGTCCCGAACACTGAAGCTTTCTTT. Full variable domain (rest looked up from reference TRBV2 and TRBJ1-1): EPEVTQTPSHQVTQMGQEVILRCVPISNHLYFYWYRQILGQKVEFLVSFYNNEISEKSEIFDDQFSVERPDGSNFTLKIRSTKLEDSAMYFCAGRVPNTEAFFGQGTRLTVV.

This clonotype was counted many times. The chain employs TRBV7-2 and TRBJ2-1, with D perhaps given as TRBD1 or TRBD2 (5 bases each). The CDR3 loop spans 11 amino acids. V was pared by 3 bases and J by 12 bases, with 9 bases between. Germline V gene data show CDR1 as SGHTA and CDR2 as FQGNSA. The CDR3 region is CASSFEGPQFF. The CDR3 DNA reads as TGTGCCAGCAGCTTCGAGGGGCCGCAGTTCTTC.

Worth noting for this clonotype: A much larger clone differs from this one at a single base, so this may be a read error. This chain links TRBV7-6 with TRBJ1-2, with D tentatively TRBD1 (5 bases). Germline V gene sequence: CDR1 SGHVS, CDR2 FNYEAQ. The CDR3 is 13 residues long. The CDR3 region has the DNA TGTGCCAGCAGCTTAGCCGGGGGATTTGGCTACGCCTTC. It specifies CASSLAGGFGYAF.

This clonotype was observed at least ten times. V usage is TRBV2 and J usage is TRBJ2-7, with D unclear. This CDR3 spans 14 amino acids. Trimming stripped 4 bases from V and 2 bases from J, with 12 bases between. Germline V lookup: CDR1 SNHLY, CDR2 FYNNEI. This CDR3 is CASSVGVGAYEQYF. The CDR3 nucleotides are TGTGCCAGCAGTGTCGGCGTAGGAGCCTACGAGCAGTACTTC.

At least ten counts were recorded for this clonotype. The chain employs TRBV5-1 and TRBJ2-2; unclear D gene. The germline V and J ends were trimmed by 2 bases and 7 bases, with 12 bases remaining between them. The V gene's germline CDR1 is SGHRS and CDR2 YFSETQ. The length of the CDR3 is 14 residues. The CDR3 DNA is TGCGCCAGCAGCTTCTCCGGCCGGGTCGGGGAGCTGTTTTTT. Its translation: CASSFSGRVGELFF.

This clonotype was recorded many times. The chain couples TRBV12-3 or TRBV12-4 to TRBJ2-7, with D perhaps TRBD2 (5 bases). V was clipped by 1 base and J by 2 bases, with 12 bases between them. This CDR3 is 15 amino acids long. The CDR3 region is CASSLGAAGPYEQYF. CDR3 nucleotides: TGTGCCAGCAGTTTAGGAGCGGCAGGCCCCTACGAGCAGTACTTC.

This clonotype showed up many times. This chain links TRBV27 with TRBJ1-5, with D unclear. CDR1 and CDR2 (germline): MNHEY, SMNVEV (reference sequence). The ends were cut back, 7 bases at V and 5 bases at J, with 12 bases in the middle. The CDR3 runs to 13 residues. Written as DNA, the CDR3 is TGTGCCAGCACCCCCCCTTGGGATCAGCCCCAGCATTTT. Protein: CASTPPWDQPQHF.

Remarks on this clonotype: The junction and the germline gene differ at one end; a read error may be behind it. CDR3 sequence: CTSSPRSSGTGKTQYF. CDR3 DNA: TGTACCAGCAGCCCCCGGAGTAGCGGGACGGGGAAGACCCAGTACTTC. The chain carries TRBV7-9 and TRBJ2-5; 8 bases are a match to TRBD2. Germline loops: CDR1 SEHNR, CDR2 FQNEAQ (reference sequence). CDR3 length: 16 amino acids.

The rearrangement uses TRBV7-6 and TRBJ2-5; D is perhaps TRBD2 (7 bases). The CDR3 runs 16 residues. Deletions cut 1 base from V and 9 bases from J, with 21 bases between. In germline, CDR1 is SGHVS, CDR2 FNYEAQ. The CDR3 nucleotides are TGTGCCAGCAGCTTAGGCCGGGGGGCGCAAGTTTGGGCCCAGTACTTC. Translated, it gives CASSLGRGAQVWAQYF.

The CDR3 sequence: CASSESGYTQYF. CDR3 nucleotides: TGTGCCAGCAGTGAGTCCGGGTATACGCAGTATTTT. The rearrangement joins TRBV6-1 to TRBJ2-3; no firm D call. This CDR3 is built from 12 residues. Trimming removed 3 bases from V and 7 bases from J, with 8 bases in between. The germline V gene encodes CDR1 MNHNS and CDR2 SASEGT.

This clonotype was observed many times. The chain joins TRBV7-2 to TRBJ1-2; no definite D call. The CDR3 extends over 17 amino acids. Germline loops: CDR1 SGHTA, CDR2 FQGNSA. Trimming removed 1 base at V and 2 bases at J, with 17 bases between. The CDR3 region has the DNA TGTGCCAGCAGCTTAGATACGGGAGCGGGAAGGAACTATGGCTACACCTTC. Encoded protein: CASSLDTGAGRNYGYTF.

This chain links TRBV5-4 with TRBJ2-7, with 13 bases that match TRBD2. The CDR3 has 15 amino acids. V shed 0 bases, J shed 6 bases, and the junction held 3 bases outside the gene matches. Germline CDR1 reads SGHNT; CDR2 reads YYREEE (reference sequence). For the CDR3, the DNA is TGTGCCAGCAGCTTGGGACTAGCGGGAGGAGTCGAGCAGTACTTC. Translation: CASSLGLAGGVEQYF.

This clonotype was recorded many times. The rearrangement uses TRBV6-1 and TRBJ2-2; 8 bases are shared with TRBD1. Unmatched junction bases numbered 16, after V lost 6 bases and J lost 7 bases. CDR1 is MNHNS, CDR2 SASEGT, per germline. CDR3 length equals 17 residues. CDR3 protein: CASSLRGWTGPGGELFF. CDR3 nucleotide sequence: TGTGCCAGCAGCCTACGGGGGTGGACAGGGCCAGGCGGGGAGCTGTTTTTT.

This clonotype was counted ten times or more. V is TRBV15 and J is TRBJ2-7; D not resolved. CDR1 is LNHNV and CDR2 is YYDKDF in the germline V gene (reference sequence). V gave up 0 bases and J gave up 9 bases, with 6 bases separating them. The CDR3 is 11 amino acids. The CDR3 coding sequence is TGTGCCACCAGCAGAGATCATCGGCAGTACTTC. Its translation: CATSRDHRQYF.

This clonotype came up many times. The genes are TRBV7-7 and TRBJ2-3, with TRBD2 matching over 8 bases. Trimming at V came to 3 bases and at J to 6 bases, leaving 5 bases not matched to a gene. Germline-derived CDR1 and CDR2 are SSHAT and FNYEAQ (reference sequence). CDR3 size: 14 residues. The CDR3 loop is CASSLGSGTDTQYF. The CDR3 DNA reads as TGTGCCAGCAGCTTGGGTAGCGGGACCGATACGCAGTATTTT.

This clonotype was picked up many times. V is TRBV12-3 or TRBV12-4 and J is TRBJ2-2; unclear D gene. CDR3 length: 15 residues. V was shortened by 9 bases and J by 11 bases, with 25 bases between the two germline ends. The CDR3 protein is CASMASSKSELELFF. The CDR3 bases are TGTGCCAGTATGGCCTCCTCAAAATCCGAACTTGAGCTGTTTTTT.

The sample holds many counts of this clonotype. This rearrangement joins TRBV7-9 to TRBJ1-4, with D possibly TRBD1 on 6 matching bases. The germline V and J ends were trimmed by 3 bases and 3 bases, with 11 bases remaining between them. Looked up from germline, CDR1 is SEHNR and CDR2 is FQNEAQ (reference sequence). This CDR3 spans 15 amino acids. This CDR3 reads CASSFTGQANEKLFF. CDR3 nucleotides: TGTGCCAGCAGCTTCACAGGGCAAGCTAATGAAAAACTGTTTTTT.

In its sample, this clonotype was seen many times. The chain has TRBV20-1 and TRBJ1-3; D unclear. Germline CDR1 reads DFQATT; CDR2 reads SNEGSKA (reference sequence). Trimming stripped 0 bases from V and 2 bases from J, with 17 bases between. The CDR3 is made up of 17 amino acids. This CDR3 reads CSARDGRQAGPGNTIYF. In DNA, the CDR3 is TGCAGTGCTAGAGATGGGCGGCAGGCCGGGCCTGGAAACACCATATATTTT.

This clonotype showed up many times. The chain is built from TRBV7-8 and TRBJ1-5; D remains unclear. Trimming removed 1 base at V and 4 bases at J, with 8 bases between. Germline CDR1 reads SGHVS; CDR2 reads FQNEAQ. The length of the CDR3 is 14 residues. Written as DNA, the CDR3 is TGTGCCAGCAGCTTAGTCACACCGAATCAGCCCCAGCATTTT. The encoded protein is CASSLVTPNQPQHF.

Many counts were recorded for this clonotype. The chain has TRBV7-8 and TRBJ2-7; possible D gene TRBD1, 5 bases. V lost 4 bases and J 2 bases, leaving 6 bases between the germline ends. Per germline, CDR1 SGHVS and CDR2 FQNEAQ. This CDR3 has 12 residues. The CDR3 region has the DNA TGTGCCAGCAGCTGGGGCGCCTACGAGCAGTACTTC. It encodes CASSWGAYEQYF.

This clonotype was counted at least ten times. The chain joins TRBV29-1 to TRBJ2-7; D is perhaps TRBD2 (5 bases). The germline V and J ends were trimmed by 0 bases and 6 bases, with 18 bases remaining between them. The CDR3 has 15 amino acids. The V gene's germline CDR1 is SQVTM and CDR2 ANQGSEA. CDR3 sequence reads: CSVEDRGSVSGEQYF. The CDR3 DNA follows: TGCAGCGTTGAAGATCGGGGTAGCGTGTCAGGCGAGCAGTACTTC.

This sequence joins TRBV20-1 and TRBJ2-3, with D hard to call. V lost 5 bases, J lost 1 base, and 22 bases lay in between. CDR3 length: 17 amino acids. Germline V gene sequence: CDR1 DFQATT, CDR2 SNEGSKA (reference sequence). Written as DNA, the CDR3 is TGCAGTGCTGGAATGCCCGTTGGTGGCACCCGCACAGATACGCAGTATTTT. Residues: CSAGMPVGGTRTDTQYF.

The chain has TRBV6-1 and TRBJ2-3, with D possibly matching TRBD1 (5 bases). The CDR3 sequence is 15 residues long. Germline CDR1 MNHNS, CDR2 SASEGT. V was cut by 4 bases and J by 3 bases, with 14 bases left in between. Here the CDR3 reads CASSGRTSFTDTQYF. CDR3 sequence (DNA): TGTGCCAGCAGTGGTCGGACAAGCTTTACAGATACGCAGTATTTT.